This T cell receptor beta chain was obtained from a study of blood T cell repertoires in COVID-19. Study background: The origin of the acute and convalescent COVID-19 samples was the United States, Italy and Spain. Sample material is recorded as cDNA or gDNA derived from T cells, B-cell-depleted T cells, or PBMCs.

Repertoires were generated with immunoSEQ multiplex PCR, while TCRdb's copy carries only in-frame clones and drops some. The repertoire includes about 180,000 clones, 80% to 90% of them detected once, and roughly 8.7% sits in the top ten. This clone was counted many times. The sequenced sample consisted of peripheral blood. This TCR came from a man in his fifties or sixties with active or convalescent COVID-19.

The CDR3 loop is CASSDPPAAGEGINSPLHF. The DNA of the CDR3 is TGTGCCAGCAGTGACCCCCCCGCGGCAGGGGAGGGGATAAATTCACCCCTCCACTTT. V gene TRBV6-1 combines with J gene TRBJ1-6; a weak D match, TRBD1 (6 bases). This CDR3 has 19 residues. The germline V gene has CDR1 MNHNS and CDR2 SASEGT. The V gene lost 3 bases and the J gene lost 7 bases, with 25 bases spanning the gap.